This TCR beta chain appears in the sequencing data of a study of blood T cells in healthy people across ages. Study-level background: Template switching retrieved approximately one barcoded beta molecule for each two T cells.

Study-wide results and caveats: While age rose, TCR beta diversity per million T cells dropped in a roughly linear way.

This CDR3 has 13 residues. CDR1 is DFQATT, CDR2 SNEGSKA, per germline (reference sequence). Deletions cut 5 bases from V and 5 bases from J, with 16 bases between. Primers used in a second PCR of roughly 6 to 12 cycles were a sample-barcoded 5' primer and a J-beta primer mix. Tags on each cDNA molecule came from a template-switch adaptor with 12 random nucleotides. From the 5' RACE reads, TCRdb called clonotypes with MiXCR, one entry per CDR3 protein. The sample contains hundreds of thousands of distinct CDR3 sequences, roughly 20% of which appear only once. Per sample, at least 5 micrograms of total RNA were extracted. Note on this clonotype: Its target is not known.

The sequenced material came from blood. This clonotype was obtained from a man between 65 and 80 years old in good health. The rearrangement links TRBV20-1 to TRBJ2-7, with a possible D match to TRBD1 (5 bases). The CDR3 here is CSARADSIHEQYF. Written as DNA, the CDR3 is TGCAGTGCTCGAGCAGACAGTATCCACGAGCAGTACTTC.